This T cell receptor (beta chain) appears in the sequencing data of a study of T cells in Graves' hyperthyroidism and ophthalmopathy. There were TCR beta CDR3 regions amplified from RNA transcripts. An initial round of RT-PCR targeting the TCR CDR3 relied on the HTBI primer set. TCRdb re-called the multiplex PCR reads through MiXCR, storing one row per CDR3 protein. The table shows hundreds of thousands of distinct CDR3 sequences, with approximately 15% occurring only once. Sequenced sample: blood. This clonotype was sampled from a woman in her twenties or thirties with Graves' hyperthyroidism that later progressed to Graves' ophthalmopathy.

The CDR3 DNA is TGCAGCGTCGCCCCGGGACAGGGGGCGATAGAGCAGTACTTC. Residues: CSVAPGQGAIEQYF. The rearrangement uses TRBV29-1 and TRBJ2-7, with 12 nucleotides matching TRBD1. CDR3 length: 14 amino acids. With 6 bases clipped from V and 7 bases from J, the junction kept 10 bases outside the gene matches. Germline V gene data show CDR1 as SQVTM and CDR2 as ANQGSEA.